The 3 T cell receptor beta chains below come from one sample, sequenced in a study of identical twins. MiXCR, run by TCRdb on the 5' RACE reads, gives a single entry per CDR3 protein. The repertoire holds about 240,000 distinct CDR3 sequences, with more than 9.5% as singletons. This sample also belongs to another study, concerning yellow fever vaccine responses in identical twins.

Sample: memory (CD45RO+) T cells sorted from blood. The receptor source for this set is a young woman in good health.

This clonotype was seen at least ten times. This chain uses TRBV7-2 with TRBJ2-7; 13 nucleotides agree with TRBD2. CDR3 size: 15 residues. V lost 5 bases, J lost 7 bases, and 8 bases stayed unmatched. Germline V gives CDR1 SGHTA, CDR2 FQGNSA. The CDR3 here is CASSKGLAGMGEQYF. Written as DNA, the CDR3 is TGTGCCAGCAGCAAGGGACTAGCGGGGATGGGGGAGCAGTACTTC.

The CDR3 sequence is CASSQKGGFSYEQYF. Written as DNA, the CDR3 is TGCGCCAGCAGCCAAAAAGGGGGCTTCTCCTACGAGCAGTACTTC. The rearrangement uses TRBV5-1 and TRBJ2-7; 7 positions agree with TRBD1. Germline CDR1 is SGHRS and CDR2 is YFSETQ. The length of the CDR3 is 15 residues. Trimming cost V 4 bases and J 0 bases; bases outside gene matches: 7.

This clonotype has at least ten counts. J is TRBJ2-7 and V is TRBV29-1; the match to TRBD1 covers 10 bases. The CDR3 is 12 amino acids. V was clipped by 6 bases and J by 4 bases; unmatched bases: 3. Germline CDR1 SQVTM, CDR2 ANQGSEA. CDR3 sequence reads: CSVGTGAYEQYF. The DNA for the CDR3 is TGCAGCGTCGGGACAGGGGCATACGAGCAGTACTTC.